What follows is one T cell receptor beta chain and its context. CDR3 length equals 13 residues. V was trimmed by 4 bases and J by 0 bases, leaving 8 bases between them. CDR1 and CDR2 from the germline V gene are SQVTM and ANQGSEA. This record comes from a study of technical replicates of blood from several donors. Sequenced by immunoSEQ multiplex PCR; TCRdb stores in-frame clones only, minus some. The table records about 68,000 clones, 95% to 97% of them present only once. This chain connects TRBV29-1 to TRBJ2-3; weak D call: TRBD2 (5 bases). Sequenced material: T cells isolated from PBMCs. The TCR sequence derives from a human donor in good health. For the CDR3, the DNA is TGCAGCGTTGTCGGCGGGAGCACAGATACGCAGTATTTT. Protein: CSVVGGSTDTQYF.